One and the same sample provided the 5 T cell receptor beta chains below, sequenced in a study of blood T cells in healthy people across ages (dated by TCRdb to between 2014 and 2016). The library was built by means of 5' RACE. Reads for this sample came from an Illumina HiSeq 2500. The second PCR ran for about 6 to 11 cycles and used a J-beta primer mix along with a sample-barcoded 5' primer. The raw public data were reprocessed by TCRdb itself: fastp quality trimming at Q25, MiXCR clonotype calling, in-frame beta chains only. For every CDR3 protein sequence, its rows merge into one entry that carries the most common genes and DNA. The table for this sample lists hundreds of thousands of distinct CDR3 sequences; roughly 21% of them were counted only once. 3.5% to 4% of the sample is in the top ten clones. The sequencing sample was made of blood. The receptors were gathered from a man in his 70s in good health.

The rearrangement joins TRBV10-3 to TRBJ2-7; 8 bases agree with TRBD2. J gave up 5 bases and V 2 bases, and 5 bases lay outside the gene matches. There are 14 residues in the CDR3. Germline V gene sequence: CDR1 ENHRY, CDR2 SYGVKD. The CDR3 region is CAISEPTGGDEQYF. Written as DNA, the CDR3 is TGTGCCATCAGTGAGCCGACGGGGGGGGACGAGCAGTACTTC.

V gene TRBV20-1 combines with J gene TRBJ1-5, with 7 bases matching TRBD1. The V and J ends lost 6 bases and 3 bases, in that order; junction bases with no gene match: 11. In germline, CDR1 is DFQATT, CDR2 SNEGSKA (reference sequence). CDR3 length equals 15 residues. CDR3 protein: CSALKRDRHNQPQHF. CDR3 DNA sequence: TGCAGTGCCTTAAAACGGGACAGACACAATCAGCCCCAGCATTTT.

A note on this clonotype: Just one base apart from a much larger clone, this may be a read error. V is TRBV7-2 and J is TRBJ2-1; D possibly uses TRBD1 or TRBD2 (5 bases each). Germline V gene data show CDR1 as SGHTA and CDR2 as FQGNSA. The CDR3 sequence is 15 residues long. In DNA, the CDR3 is TGTGCCAGCAGCTTTGGGGCGGGCCTCTACTATGAGCAGTTCTTC. Encoded protein: CASSFGAGLYYEQFF.

The chain carries TRBV20-1 and TRBJ2-5; 10 nucleotides agree with TRBD2. This CDR3 spans 13 amino acids. The germline V gene has CDR1 DFQATT and CDR2 SNEGSKA (reference sequence). Trimming took 6 bases from V and 5 from J; bases not matched to a gene: 6. The DNA for the CDR3 is TGCAGTGCCCCTACTAGCGGGACGGAGACCCAGTACTTC. Translating gives CSAPTSGTETQYF.

This chain connects TRBV5-1 to TRBJ1-4; 7 bases map to TRBD1. The CDR3 is 15 residues long. Looked up from germline, CDR1 is SGHRS and CDR2 is YFSETQ. Trimming cost V 4 bases and J 3 bases; bases outside gene matches: 6. CDR3 amino acids: CASSRGTAPNEKLFF. DNA for the CDR3: TGCGCCAGCAGCAGAGGGACAGCACCTAATGAAAAACTGTTTTTT.